One TCR beta chain is described in this entry. Following extraction, RNA underwent reverse transcription to cDNA, which served as the sequencing template. Profiling relied on immunoSEQ multiplex PCR, and the TCRdb table lists in-frame clones only, not all of them. The sample yields over 150,000 clones, approximately 62% seen once. This sample was taken from a study of CD8+ T cells in alopecia areata. CDR3 length: 15 amino acids. CDR1 SGHTA and CDR2 FQGNSA come from the germline V gene. Losses at the gene ends were 2 bases for V and 2 bases for J; bases not matched to a gene: 4. The chain is built from TRBV7-2 and TRBJ2-3, with 7 bases fitting TRBD2. The receptor was isolated from a human donor with alopecia areata. The sample here was CD4+ T cells sorted from blood, taken at week 0. The CDR3 DNA follows: TGTGCCAGCAGCTTACTAGGGGACTACACAGATACGCAGTATTTT. Translated, it gives CASSLLGDYTDTQYF.